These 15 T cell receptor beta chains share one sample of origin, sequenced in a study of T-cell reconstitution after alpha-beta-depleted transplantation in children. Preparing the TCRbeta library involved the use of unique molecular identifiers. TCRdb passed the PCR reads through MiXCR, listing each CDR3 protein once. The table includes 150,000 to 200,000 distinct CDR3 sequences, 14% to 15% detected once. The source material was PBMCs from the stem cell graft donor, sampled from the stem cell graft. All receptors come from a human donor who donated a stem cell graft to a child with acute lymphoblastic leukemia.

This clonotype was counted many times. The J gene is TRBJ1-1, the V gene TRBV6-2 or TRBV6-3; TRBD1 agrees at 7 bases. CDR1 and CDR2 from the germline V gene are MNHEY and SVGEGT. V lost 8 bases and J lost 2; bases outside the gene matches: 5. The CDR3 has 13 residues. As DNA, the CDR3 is TGTGCCAGCCACAGGGGCGCCAACACTGAAGCTTTCTTT. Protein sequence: CASHRGANTEAFF.

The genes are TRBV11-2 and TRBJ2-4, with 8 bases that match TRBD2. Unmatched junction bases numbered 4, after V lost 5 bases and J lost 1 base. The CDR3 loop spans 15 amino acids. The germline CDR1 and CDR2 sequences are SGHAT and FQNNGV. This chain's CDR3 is CASSTGTSAKNIQYF. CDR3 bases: TGTGCCAGCAGCACCGGGACTAGTGCCAAAAACATTCAGTACTTC.

The CDR3 region is CASSLGGRMNTEAFF. The CDR3 DNA sequence: TGCGCCAGCAGCTTGGGGGGCAGAATGAACACTGAAGCTTTCTTT. The rearrangement links TRBV5-1 to TRBJ1-1; TRBD1 is a possible D gene (5 bases). The CDR3 has 15 residues. In germline, CDR1 is SGHRS, CDR2 YFSETQ. The V gene lost 0 bases and the J gene lost 0 bases, with 9 bases spanning the gap.

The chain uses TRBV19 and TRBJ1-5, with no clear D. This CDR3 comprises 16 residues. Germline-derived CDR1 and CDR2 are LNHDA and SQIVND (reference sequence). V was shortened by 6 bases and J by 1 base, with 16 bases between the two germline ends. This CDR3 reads CASRNLRKGSNQPQHF. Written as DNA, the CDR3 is TGTGCCAGTAGGAACTTACGTAAAGGGAGCAATCAGCCCCAGCATTTT.

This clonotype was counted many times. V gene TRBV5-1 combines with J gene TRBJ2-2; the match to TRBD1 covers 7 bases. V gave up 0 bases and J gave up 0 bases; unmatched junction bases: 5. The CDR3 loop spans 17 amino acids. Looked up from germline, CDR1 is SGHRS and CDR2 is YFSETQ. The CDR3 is CASSLGPGQTNTGELFF. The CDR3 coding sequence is TGCGCCAGCAGCTTGGGGCCGGGACAGACGAACACCGGGGAGCTGTTTTTT.

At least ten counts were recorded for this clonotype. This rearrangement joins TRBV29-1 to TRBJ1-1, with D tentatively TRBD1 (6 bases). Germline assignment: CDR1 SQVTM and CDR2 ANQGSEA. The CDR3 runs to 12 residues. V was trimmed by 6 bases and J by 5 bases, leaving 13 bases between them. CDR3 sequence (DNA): TGCAGCGTGGGGGGGCAGCAAACTGAAGCTTTCTTT. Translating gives CSVGGQQTEAFF. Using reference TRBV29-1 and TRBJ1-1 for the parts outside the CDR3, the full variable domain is SAVISQKPSRDICQRGTSLTIQCQVDSQVTMMFWYRQQPGQSLTLIATANQGSEATYESGFVIDKFPISRPNLTFSTLTVSNMSPEDSSIYLCSVGGQQTEAFFGQGTRLTVV.

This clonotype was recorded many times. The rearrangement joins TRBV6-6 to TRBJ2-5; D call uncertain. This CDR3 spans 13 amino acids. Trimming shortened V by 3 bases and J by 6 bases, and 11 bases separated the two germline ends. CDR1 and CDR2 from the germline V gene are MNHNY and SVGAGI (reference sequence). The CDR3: CASSYPGLKTQYF. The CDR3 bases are TGTGCCAGCAGTTATCCGGGTCTCAAGACCCAGTACTTC.

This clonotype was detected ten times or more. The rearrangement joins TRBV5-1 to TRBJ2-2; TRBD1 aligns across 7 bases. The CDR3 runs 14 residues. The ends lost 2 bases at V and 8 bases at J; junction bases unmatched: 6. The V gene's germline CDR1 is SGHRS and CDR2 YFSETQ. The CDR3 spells CASSFTGTEGELFF. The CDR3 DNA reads TGCGCCAGCAGCTTCACCGGGACAGAAGGGGAGCTGTTTTTT.

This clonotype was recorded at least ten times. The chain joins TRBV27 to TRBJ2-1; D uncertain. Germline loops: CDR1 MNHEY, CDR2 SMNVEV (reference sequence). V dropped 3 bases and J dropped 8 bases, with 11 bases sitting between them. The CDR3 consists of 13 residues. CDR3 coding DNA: TGTGCCAGCAGTTTTCACCGGGTACATGAGCAGTTCTTC. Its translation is CASSFHRVHEQFF.

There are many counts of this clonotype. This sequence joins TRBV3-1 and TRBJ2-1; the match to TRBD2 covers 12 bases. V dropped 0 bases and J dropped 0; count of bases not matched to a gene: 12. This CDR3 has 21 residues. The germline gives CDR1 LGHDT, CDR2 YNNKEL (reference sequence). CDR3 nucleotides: TGTGCCAGCAGCCAAGATAGACGGGGAGGACTAGCGGGATACTCCTACAATGAGCAGTTCTTC. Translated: CASSQDRRGGLAGYSYNEQFF.

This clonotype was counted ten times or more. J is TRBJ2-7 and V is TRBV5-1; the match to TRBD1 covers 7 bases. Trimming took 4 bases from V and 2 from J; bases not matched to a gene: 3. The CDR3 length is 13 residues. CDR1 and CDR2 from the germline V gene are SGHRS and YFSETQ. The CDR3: CASSRDSAYEQYF. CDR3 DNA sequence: TGCGCCAGCAGCCGGGACAGCGCCTACGAGCAGTACTTC.

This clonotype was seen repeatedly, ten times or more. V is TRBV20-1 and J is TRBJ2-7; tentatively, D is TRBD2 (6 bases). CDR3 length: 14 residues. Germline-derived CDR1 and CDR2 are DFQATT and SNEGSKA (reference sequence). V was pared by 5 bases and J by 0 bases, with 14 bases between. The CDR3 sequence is CSAGRASASYEQYF. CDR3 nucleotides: TGCAGTGCTGGAAGGGCTAGCGCCTCCTACGAGCAGTACTTC.

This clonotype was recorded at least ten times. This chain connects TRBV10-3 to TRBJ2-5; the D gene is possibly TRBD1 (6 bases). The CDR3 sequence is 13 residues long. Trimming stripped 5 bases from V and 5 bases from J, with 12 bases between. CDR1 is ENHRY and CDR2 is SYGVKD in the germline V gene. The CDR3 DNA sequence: TGTGCCATCAGTAGGACAGATGAGGAGACCCAGTACTTC. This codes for CAISRTDEETQYF.

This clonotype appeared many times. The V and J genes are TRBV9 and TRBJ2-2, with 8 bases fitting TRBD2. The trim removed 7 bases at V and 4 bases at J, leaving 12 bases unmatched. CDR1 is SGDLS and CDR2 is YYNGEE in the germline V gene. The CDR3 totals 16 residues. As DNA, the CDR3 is TGTGCCAGCTCCCTTGGGGCGGGAGGCAGCACCGGGGAGCTGTTTTTT. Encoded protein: CASSLGAGGSTGELFF.

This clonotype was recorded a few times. The CDR3 DNA is TGTGCCAGCAGCCGGAGCACCGGGGAGCTGTTTTTT. This gives the protein CASSRSTGELFF. The genes are TRBV5-5 and TRBJ2-2; no definite D call. The germline gives CDR1 SGHKS, CDR2 YYEKEE (reference sequence). This CDR3 is 12 amino acids long. V shed 4 bases and J shed 4 bases, with 5 bases lying between them. The variable domain in full, with the rest retrieved from reference TRBV5-5 and TRBJ2-2, is DAGVTQSPTHLIKTRGQQVTLRCSPISGHKSVSWYQQVLGQGPQFIFQYYEKEERGRGNFPDRFSARQFPNYSSELNVNALLLGDSALYLCASSRSTGELFFGEGSRLTVL.